The 21 T cell receptor beta chains below come from one sample, sequenced in a study of blood T cell repertoires in COVID-19. Clones were sequenced by immunoSEQ multiplex PCR, and TCRdb holds only the in-frame ones, with some missing. This sample has approximately 200,000 clones; over 70% occur once, and the top ten carry 3.7%. Sample: PBMCs or T cells enriched from blood (not recorded which). These receptors originate from a woman in her twenties or thirties who had been exposed to COVID-19.

The chain's CDR3 is CASSLNLRDRGPWGSTGSLHF. CDR3 nucleotide sequence: TGCGCCAGCAGCTTAAACCTCCGGGACAGGGGACCGTGGGGCTCCACCGGATCCCTCCACTTT. This chain joins TRBV4-1 and TRBJ1-6, with 10 bases matching TRBD1. The trim removed 5 bases at V and 14 bases at J, leaving 30 bases unmatched. Germline CDR1 and CDR2: MGHRA and YSYEKL. The CDR3 is made up of 21 amino acids.

The genes are TRBV20-1 and TRBJ1-1; D unresolved. The CDR3 runs 15 residues. V was clipped by 3 bases and J by 0 bases, with 14 bases between them. Germline V gene data show CDR1 as DFQATT and CDR2 as SNEGSKA (reference sequence). The CDR3 sequence is CSASSGRPMNTEAFF. As DNA, the CDR3 is TGCAGTGCTAGTTCGGGGAGACCGATGAACACTGAAGCTTTCTTT.

V gene TRBV11-2 combines with J gene TRBJ1-2; the match to TRBD1 covers 10 bases. The germline V gene encodes CDR1 SGHAT and CDR2 FQNNGV. The CDR3 contains 16 residues. V dropped 5 bases and J dropped 7; count of bases not matched to a gene: 13. The chain's CDR3 is CASSTLNRDRGFGYTF. As DNA, the CDR3 is TGTGCCAGCAGCACCCTCAACCGGGACAGGGGCTTTGGCTACACCTTC.

The chain recombines TRBV11-1 with TRBJ2-3, with 7 nucleotides matching TRBD2. V was pared by 2 bases and J by 2 bases, with 4 bases of the junction left unmatched. The CDR3 extends over 15 amino acids. Germline V CDR1 and CDR2: SGHAT, FQDESV (reference sequence). The CDR3 sequence is CASSLSSGPTDTQYF. The CDR3 coding sequence is TGTGCCAGCAGCTTATCTAGCGGCCCCACAGATACGCAGTATTTT.

The V and J genes are TRBV24-1 and TRBJ2-2; 15 nucleotides agree with TRBD2. V shed 0 bases and J 3 bases; nucleotides not matched to a gene: 7. The CDR3 covers 20 residues. Germline V CDR1 and CDR2: KGHDR, SFDVKD. CDR3 bases: TGTGCCACCAGTGATTTGTGGACTAGCGGGAGGGCCTCGGACACCGGGGAGCTGTTTTTT. Protein: CATSDLWTSGRASDTGELFF.

The genes are TRBV4-1 and TRBJ1-6; unclear D gene. Germline values: CDR1 MGHRA, CDR2 YSYEKL. The CDR3 is made up of 16 amino acids. V was pared by 4 bases and J by 8 bases, with 18 bases between. The CDR3 sequence: CASSPHPGASDSPLHF. CDR3 coding DNA: TGCGCCAGCAGCCCTCATCCGGGAGCTTCAGATTCACCCCTCCACTTT.

This chain links TRBV7-9 with TRBJ1-1; D ambiguous. V lost 1 base to trimming and J lost 4 bases, with 13 bases between them. The CDR3 length is 15 residues. Germline V lookup: CDR1 SEHNR, CDR2 FQNEAQ (reference sequence). Written as DNA, the CDR3 is TGTGCCAGCAGCTTAGTTACGGGGTTAGGCACTGAAGCTTTCTTT. This encodes CASSLVTGLGTEAFF.

This chain uses TRBV18 with TRBJ1-1, with D maybe TRBD1 (6 bases). Trimming took 4 bases from V and 5 from J, leaving 8 bases between them. Germline loops: CDR1 KGHSH, CDR2 LQKENI. The CDR3 consists of 12 residues. CDR3 bases: TGTGCCAGCTCACGGACAGATACTGAAGCTTTCTTT. Its translation: CASSRTDTEAFF.

This clone was counted only a few times. This chain connects TRBV7-9 to TRBJ1-4; TRBD1 matches at 10 bases. Per germline, CDR1 SEHNR and CDR2 FQNEAQ (reference sequence). CDR3 size: 15 residues. The trim removed 5 bases at V and 5 bases at J, leaving 5 bases unmatched. The CDR3 is CASSLWTGGNEKLFF. The CDR3 DNA reads TGTGCCAGCAGCCTCTGGACAGGGGGGAATGAAAAACTGTTTTTT.

The rearrangement links TRBV18 to TRBJ1-2, with D perhaps matching TRBD1 (6 bases). This CDR3 comprises 17 residues. The germline V and J ends were trimmed by 3 bases and 1 base, with 18 bases remaining between them. CDR1 and CDR2 from the germline V gene are KGHSH and LQKENI. The CDR3 DNA reads as TGTGCCAGCTCACCTTCGGGACAACGGGGATTTAACTATGGCTACACCTTC. Its protein is CASSPSGQRGFNYGYTF.

The CDR3 loop is CASIPTTLTSGNTIYF. CDR3 sequence (DNA): TGTGCCAGCATACCAACGACACTTACATCTGGAAACACCATATATTTT. The chain is built from TRBV28 and TRBJ1-3; no clear D. This CDR3 is built from 16 residues. V was clipped by 7 bases and J by 1 base, with 17 bases between them. Per the germline V gene, CDR1 is MDHEN and CDR2 is SYDVKM.

The J gene is TRBJ2-5, the V gene TRBV5-1; D unclear. The CDR3 has 12 residues. Per germline, CDR1 SGHRS and CDR2 YFSETQ. Trimming pared 2 bases from V and 0 bases from J, leaving 2 bases between. The chain's CDR3 is CASSFNQETQYF. The CDR3 DNA is TGCGCCAGCAGCTTCAACCAAGAGACCCAGTACTTC.

This chain connects TRBV5-1 to TRBJ2-1, with TRBD2 matching 11 bases. Germline CDR1 and CDR2: SGHRS and YFSETQ. V lost 5 bases, J lost 5 bases, and 6 bases stayed unmatched. This CDR3 region has 15 residues. CDR3 amino acids: CASSSIAGGNNEQFF. For the CDR3, the DNA is TGCGCCAGCAGTTCCATAGCGGGAGGGAACAATGAGCAGTTCTTC.

This rearrangement joins TRBV6-5 to TRBJ2-3; D perhaps matches TRBD2 (7 bases). The CDR3 is 15 amino acids. CDR1 is MNHEY and CDR2 is SVGAGI in the germline V gene. Deletions cut 6 bases from V and 2 bases from J, with 15 bases between. CDR3 region: CASREAGASTDTQYF. CDR3 coding DNA: TGTGCCAGCAGAGAGGCGGGGGCCTCCACAGATACGCAGTATTTT.

J is TRBJ2-6 and V is TRBV28; 8 bases fit TRBD1. Trimming removed 6 bases from V and 1 base from J; junction bases left unmatched: 8. The CDR3 loop spans 17 amino acids. Germline V lookup: CDR1 MDHEN, CDR2 SYDVKM. The CDR3 nucleotides read TGTGCCAGCAGGGCCGGGACAGGAACGTCTGGGGCCAACGTCCTGACTTTC. Amino acids: CASRAGTGTSGANVLTF.

The rearrangement links TRBV4-1 to TRBJ1-5; a weak D match, TRBD1 (5 bases). The germline gives CDR1 MGHRA, CDR2 YSYEKL. The CDR3 loop spans 15 amino acids. V lost 4 bases to trimming and J lost 5 bases, with 15 bases between them. CDR3 DNA sequence: TGCGCCAGCAGCCCGGGGGACTCTACAGATCAGCCCCAGCATTTT. Protein sequence: CASSPGDSTDQPQHF.

The chain couples TRBV2 to TRBJ2-1, with TRBD2 identical over 10 bases. Unmatched junction bases numbered 10, after V lost 9 bases and J lost 8 bases. The CDR3 spans 14 residues. Germline V gene lookup returns CDR1 SNHLY and CDR2 FYNNEI. The chain's CDR3 is CARGLSGRADEQFF. The CDR3 DNA reads TGTGCCAGGGGCCTAAGCGGGAGGGCTGATGAGCAGTTCTTC.

The chain recombines TRBV9 with TRBJ2-1; a possible D gene is TRBD2 (5 bases). The length of the CDR3 is 16 residues. Germline V gives CDR1 SGDLS, CDR2 YYNGEE. V lost 4 bases and J lost 5, with 19 bases in between. CDR3 coding DNA: TGTGCCAGCAGCTCCGCGGGCTTGTCTCACAACAATGAGCAGTTCTTC. Translation gives CASSSAGLSHNNEQFF.

The rearrangement uses TRBV9 and TRBJ2-7; 7 bases map to TRBD2. Germline V CDR1 and CDR2: SGDLS, YYNGEE. CDR3 length: 16 amino acids. The trim removed 5 bases at V and 0 bases at J, leaving 11 bases unmatched. This CDR3 is CASSRGGLGDSYEQYF. CDR3 nucleotide sequence: TGTGCCAGCAGTCGAGGAGGACTAGGGGACTCCTACGAGCAGTACTTC.

This chain uses TRBV28 with TRBJ1-5, with D hard to call. Trimming removed 3 bases from V and 6 bases from J, with 12 bases in between. The CDR3 contains 14 residues. Per the germline V gene, CDR1 is MDHEN and CDR2 is SYDVKM. The CDR3 loop reads CASSFWAPSQPQHF. CDR3 nucleotides: TGTGCCAGCAGTTTTTGGGCCCCGAGTCAGCCCCAGCATTTT. Full variable domain (outside the CDR3, taken from reference TRBV28 and TRBJ1-5): DVKVTQSSRYLVKRTGEKVFLECVQDMDHENMFWYRQDPGLGLRLIYFSYDVKMKEKGDIPEGYSVSREKKERFSLILESASTNQTSMYLCASSFWAPSQPQHFGDGTRLSIL.

V gene TRBV28 combines with J gene TRBJ2-7; D perhaps matches TRBD1 (6 bases). V was trimmed by 6 bases and J by 1 base, leaving 10 bases between them. Germline assignment: CDR1 MDHEN and CDR2 SYDVKM. The CDR3 runs 13 residues. In nucleotides, the CDR3 is TGTGCCAGCAGGACCGGGACATCCTACGAGCAGTACTTC. It codes for CASRTGTSYEQYF.